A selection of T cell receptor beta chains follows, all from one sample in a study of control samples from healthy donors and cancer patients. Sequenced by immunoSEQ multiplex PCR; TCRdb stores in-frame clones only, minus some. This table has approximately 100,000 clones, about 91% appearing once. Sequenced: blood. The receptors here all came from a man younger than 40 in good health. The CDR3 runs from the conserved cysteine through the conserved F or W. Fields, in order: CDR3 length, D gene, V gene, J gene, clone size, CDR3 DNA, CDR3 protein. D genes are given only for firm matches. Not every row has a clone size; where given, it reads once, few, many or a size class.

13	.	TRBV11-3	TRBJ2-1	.	TGTGCCAGCAGAAGGGACGTAAACAATGAGCAGTTCTTC	CASRRDVNNEQFF
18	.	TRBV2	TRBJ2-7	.	TGTGCCAGCAGTGCCCTGTCCGCCTCCGGCCACCGGTCGTACGAGCAGTACTTC	CASSALSASGHRSYEQYF
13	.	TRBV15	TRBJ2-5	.	TGTGCCACCAGCAGAGATCTCTACGAGACCCAGTACTTC	CATSRDLYETQYF
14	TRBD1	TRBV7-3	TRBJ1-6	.	TGTGCCAGCAGCTCCAGGGACAGGTATTCACCCCTCCACTTT	CASSSRDRYSPLHF
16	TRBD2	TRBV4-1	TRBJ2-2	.	TGCGCCAGCAGCCAAGCTCTGGCGGGAGGCGACGGGGAGCTGTTTTTT	CASSQALAGGDGELFF
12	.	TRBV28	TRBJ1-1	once	TGTGCCAGCAGATTCTCCGGGGTTCCGGCTTTCTTT	CASRFSGVPAFF
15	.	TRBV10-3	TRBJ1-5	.	TGTGCCATCAGTGATCGACGGGTGGGAGGGCAGCCCCAGCATTTT	CAISDRRVGGQPQHF
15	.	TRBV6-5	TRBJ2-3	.	TGTGCCAGCAGTCTCAGGGGGGGACCCACAGATACGCAGTATTTT	CASSLRGGPTDTQYF
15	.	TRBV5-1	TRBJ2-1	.	TGCGCCAGCAGCTTGGGGGGAGTGGCCTACAATGAGCAGTTCTTC	CASSLGGVAYNEQFF
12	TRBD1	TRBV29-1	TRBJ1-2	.	TGCAGCGCAGGGGGGACAGGGGAAGGCTACACCTTC	CSAGGTGEGYTF
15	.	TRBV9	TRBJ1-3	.	TGTGCCAGCAGCCCCCGGGGACGGGACACCAACACCATATATTTT	CASSPRGRDTNTIYF
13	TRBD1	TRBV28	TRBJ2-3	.	TGTGCCAGCACTTGGACAGGTACAGATACGCAGTATTTT	CASTWTGTDTQYF
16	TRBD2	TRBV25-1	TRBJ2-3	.	TGTGCCAGCAGTACTTTAGCGGGAGGGCGGGAAGATACGCAGTATTTT	CASSTLAGGREDTQYF
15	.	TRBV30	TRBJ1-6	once	TGTGCCTGGAGAGAGGACAGCCTCAATAATTCACCCCTCCACTTT	CAWREDSLNNSPLHF
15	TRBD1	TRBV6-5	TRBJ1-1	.	TGTGCCAGCAGAGCCCCCAGGGGGCGAGGGGCTGAAGCTTTCTTT	CASRAPRGRGAEAFF
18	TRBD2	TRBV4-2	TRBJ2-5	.	TGTGCCAGCAGCCAACCTCGAGCGGGAGGAGGGGTTGGAGAGACCCAGTACTTC	CASSQPRAGGGVGETQYF
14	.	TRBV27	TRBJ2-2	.	TGTGCCAGCAGTTTTTTCCATCTGTCCGGGGAGCTGTTTTTT	CASSFFHLSGELFF
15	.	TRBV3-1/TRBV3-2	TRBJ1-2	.	TGTGCCAGCAGCCCCGGTTCAGTCCGCCTGAATGGCTACACCTTC	CASSPGSVRLNGYTF
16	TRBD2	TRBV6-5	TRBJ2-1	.	TGTGCCAGCAGTTACTCAGGGCCTAATAGCGGGCATGAGCAGTTCTTC	CASSYSGPNSGHEQFF
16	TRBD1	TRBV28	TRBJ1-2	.	TGTGCCAGCAGCAACGGACAGGCGTTGGGGAACTATGGCTACACCTTC	CASSNGQALGNYGYTF
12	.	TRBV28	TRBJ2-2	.	TGTGCCAGCAGTTTACAACGGGGGGAGCTGTTTTTT	CASSLQRGELFF
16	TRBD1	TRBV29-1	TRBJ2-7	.	TGCAGCGTACATGATCCCGCAGGGGGCCGAATGTACGAGCAGTACTTC	CSVHDPAGGRMYEQYF
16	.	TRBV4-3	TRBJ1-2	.	TGCGCCAGCAGCCAAGATTTGGGTCTTACGGACTATGGCTACACCTTC	CASSQDLGLTDYGYTF
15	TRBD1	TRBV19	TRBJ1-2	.	TGTGCCAGTAGGACCTTGGGGGACAGGGGCTATGGCTACACCTTC	CASRTLGDRGYGYTF
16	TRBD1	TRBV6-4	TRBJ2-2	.	TGTGCCAGCAGTGACGCGGGACAGGGAAACACCGGGGAGCTGTTTTTT	CASSDAGQGNTGELFF
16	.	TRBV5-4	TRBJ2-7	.	TGTGCCAGCAGCCCAACTGACTCCGGGAAGCGTTCCGAGCAGTACTTC	CASSPTDSGKRSEQYF
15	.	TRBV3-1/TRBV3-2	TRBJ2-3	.	TGTGCCAGCAGCCCAGGGACATACAGCACAGATACGCAGTATTTT	CASSPGTYSTDTQYF
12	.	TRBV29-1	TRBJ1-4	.	TGCAGCGCAGCAGGGGATGTTGAAAAACTGTTTTTT	CSAAGDVEKLFF
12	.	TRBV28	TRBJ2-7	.	TGTGCCAGCAGTTTATCGGGGGATGAGCAGTACTTC	CASSLSGDEQYF
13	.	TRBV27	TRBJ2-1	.	TGTGCCAGCAGTCGGAGTGAGTACAATGAGCAGTTCTTC	CASSRSEYNEQFF
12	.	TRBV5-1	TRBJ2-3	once	TGCGCCAGCACGGGGGCCCCAGATACGCAGTATTTT	CASTGAPDTQYF
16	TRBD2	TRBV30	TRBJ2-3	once	TGTGCCTGGAGTGTCGGCTGGACTAGCTTCGCAGATACGCAGTATTTT	CAWSVGWTSFADTQYF
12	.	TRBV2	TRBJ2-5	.	TGTGCCGGTTCGGAGGGATGGGAGACCCAGTACTTC	CAGSEGWETQYF
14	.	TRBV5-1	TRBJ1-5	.	TGCGCCAGCAGCGCCGGGCCAGGTTATCAGCCCCAGCATTTT	CASSAGPGYQPQHF
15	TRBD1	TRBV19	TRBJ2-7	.	TGTGCCAGTACCGTAAACCGGGACAGGGGAGGCGAGCAGTACTTC	CASTVNRDRGGEQYF
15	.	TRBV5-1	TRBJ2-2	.	TGCGCCAGCAGCCGAGGTCGGACCGACACCGGGGAGCTGTTTTTT	CASSRGRTDTGELFF
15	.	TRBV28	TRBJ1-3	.	TGTGCCAGCAGTACCCAGACAGGCTCTGGAAACACCATATATTTT	CASSTQTGSGNTIYF
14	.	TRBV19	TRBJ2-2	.	TGTGCCAGTAGTATCCTTCCGGACACCGGGGAGCTGTTTTTT	CASSILPDTGELFF
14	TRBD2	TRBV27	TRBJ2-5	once	TGTGCCAGCAGTTCGGGACTAGCAAAAGAGACCCAGTACTTC	CASSSGLAKETQYF
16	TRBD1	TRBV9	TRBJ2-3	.	TGTGCCAGCAGCTTCTCTCCGGGACAGAGCACAGATACGCAGTATTTT	CASSFSPGQSTDTQYF
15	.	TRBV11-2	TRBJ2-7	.	TGTGCCAGCAGCACCATCCCGGACCAGACCTACGAGCAGTACTTC	CASSTIPDQTYEQYF
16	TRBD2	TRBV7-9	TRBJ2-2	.	TGTGCCAGCAGCCCTGGACTAGCGGGATGGATCGGGGAGCTGTTTTTT	CASSPGLAGWIGELFF